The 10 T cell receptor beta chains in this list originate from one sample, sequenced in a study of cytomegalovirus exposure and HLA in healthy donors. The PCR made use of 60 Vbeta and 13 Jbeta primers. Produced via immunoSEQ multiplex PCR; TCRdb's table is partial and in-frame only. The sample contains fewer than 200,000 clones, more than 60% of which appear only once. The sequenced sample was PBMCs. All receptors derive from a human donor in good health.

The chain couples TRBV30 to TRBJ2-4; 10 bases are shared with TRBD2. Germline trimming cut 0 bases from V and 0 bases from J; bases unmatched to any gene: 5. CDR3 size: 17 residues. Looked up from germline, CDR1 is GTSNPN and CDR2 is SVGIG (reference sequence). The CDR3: CAWSVLAGDLAKNIQYF. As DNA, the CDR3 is TGTGCCTGGAGTGTCCTAGCGGGGGACCTAGCCAAAAACATTCAGTACTTC.

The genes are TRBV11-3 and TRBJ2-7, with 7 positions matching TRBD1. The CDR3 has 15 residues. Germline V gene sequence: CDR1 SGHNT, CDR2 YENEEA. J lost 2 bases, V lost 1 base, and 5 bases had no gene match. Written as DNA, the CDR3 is TGTGCCAGCAGCTTAGCAGGGGGACAAGCCTACGAGCAGTACTTC. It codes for CASSLAGGQAYEQYF. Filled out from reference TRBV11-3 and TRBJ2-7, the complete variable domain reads EAGVVQSPRYKIIEKKQPVAFWCNPISGHNTLYWYLQNLGQGPELLIRYENEEAVDDSQLPKDRFSAERLKGVDSTLKIQPAELGDSAVYLCASSLAGGQAYEQYFGPGTRLTVT.

CDR3 in amino acids: CASSQGWQGGGTEAFF. The CDR3 nucleotides read TGTGCCAGCAGCCAAGGGTGGCAGGGGGGTGGCACTGAAGCTTTCTTT. V and J are TRBV14 and TRBJ1-1, with 7 bases that match TRBD1. The CDR3 has 16 amino acids. Germline V gene sequence: CDR1 SGHDN, CDR2 FVKESK. The J segment lost 4 bases and the V segment lost 1 base, leaving 9 bases of the junction unmatched.

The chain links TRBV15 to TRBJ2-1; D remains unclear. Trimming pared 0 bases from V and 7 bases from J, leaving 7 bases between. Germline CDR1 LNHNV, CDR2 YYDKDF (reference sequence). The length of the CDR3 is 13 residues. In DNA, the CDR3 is TGTGCCACCAGCAGAGATCGAGTGAATGAGCAGTTCTTC. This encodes CATSRDRVNEQFF.

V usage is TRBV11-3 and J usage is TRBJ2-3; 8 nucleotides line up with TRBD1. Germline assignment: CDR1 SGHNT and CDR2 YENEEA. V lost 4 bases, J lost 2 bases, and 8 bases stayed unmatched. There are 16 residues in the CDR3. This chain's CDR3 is CASSSGTGLSTDTQYF. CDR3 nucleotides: TGTGCCAGCAGCTCGGGGACAGGCCTTTCCACAGATACGCAGTATTTT.

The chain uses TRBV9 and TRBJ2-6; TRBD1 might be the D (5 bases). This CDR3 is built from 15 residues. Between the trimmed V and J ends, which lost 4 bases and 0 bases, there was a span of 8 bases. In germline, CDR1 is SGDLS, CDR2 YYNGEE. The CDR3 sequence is CASSYRGSGANVLTF. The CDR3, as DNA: TGTGCCAGCAGCTATAGGGGCTCTGGGGCCAACGTCCTGACTTTC.

CDR3 sequence (DNA): TGTGCCATCAGTGAGGACGGGTCCTACGAGCAGTACTTC. Amino acid sequence: CAISEDGSYEQYF. The chain links TRBV10-3 to TRBJ2-7; D uncertain. The CDR3 is made up of 13 amino acids. V was shortened by 2 bases and J by 1 base, with 6 bases between the two germline ends. CDR1 is ENHRY, CDR2 SYGVKD, per germline.

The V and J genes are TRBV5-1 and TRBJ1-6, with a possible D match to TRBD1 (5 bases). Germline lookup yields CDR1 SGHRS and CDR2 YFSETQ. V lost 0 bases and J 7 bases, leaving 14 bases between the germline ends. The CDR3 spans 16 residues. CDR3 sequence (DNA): TGCGCCAGCAGCTTGGGTGGTAAACCAGGGAATTCACCCCTCCACTTT. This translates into CASSLGGKPGNSPLHF.

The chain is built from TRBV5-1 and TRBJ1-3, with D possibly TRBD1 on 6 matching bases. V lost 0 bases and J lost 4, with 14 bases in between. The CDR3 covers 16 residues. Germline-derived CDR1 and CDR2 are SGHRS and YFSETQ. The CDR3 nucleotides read TGCGCCAGCAGCTTGGCAGGGGAGTCTCGAGGAAACACCATATATTTT. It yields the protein CASSLAGESRGNTIYF.

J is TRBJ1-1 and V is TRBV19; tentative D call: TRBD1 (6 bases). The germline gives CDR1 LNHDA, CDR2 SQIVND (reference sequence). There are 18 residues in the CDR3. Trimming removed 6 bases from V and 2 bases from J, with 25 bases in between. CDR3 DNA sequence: TGTGCCAGTAGCTTCTTAGGACAGCCGACCATCCGAAACACTGAAGCTTTCTTT. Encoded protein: CASSFLGQPTIRNTEAFF.